Listed below are T cell receptor beta chains from one sample, sequenced in a study of technical replicates of blood from several donors. Here immunoSEQ multiplex PCR was the method, and the copy in TCRdb shows in-frame clones only, minus some. The sample contains about 85,000 clones, roughly 94% of which appear only once. What was sequenced was T cells isolated from PBMCs. Receptor source: a human donor in good health. Each CDR3 is given with its conserved first and last residue. D genes are given only for firm matches. Clone sizes are given selectively: once, few, many, or a class where the clone is expanded.

>TRBJ2-3|once|TRBV6-1|TRBD2
TGTGCCAGCAGGGACGGGGGGGAGGGGAAAGATACGCAGTATTTT
CASRDGGEGKDTQYF
>TRBJ2-7|-|TRBV12-5|TRBD1
TGTGCTAGTGGTTTGGTACTAACCGGGACAGAGAGGGGAGAGCAGTACTTC
CASGLVLTGTERGEQYF
>TRBJ1-1|-|TRBV2|-
TGTGCTAAGACCCAGGGGAGGGGCACTGAAGCTTTCTTT
CAKTQGRGTEAFF
>TRBJ1-1|-|TRBV5-1|-
TGCGCCAGCAGCTTGGCGGGGGGCAAAGGGGTACGAAACACTGAAGCTTTCTTT
CASSLAGGKGVRNTEAFF
>TRBJ2-2|-|TRBV6-6|-
TGTGCCAGCAGTTATGGGCAGACCGGGGAGCTGTTTTTT
CASSYGQTGELFF
>TRBJ2-4|-|TRBV10-3|-
TGTGCCATCAGTGGTCAAGGAGGAGGGCCCAAAAACATTCAGTACTTC
CAISGQGGGPKNIQYF
>TRBJ2-1|-|TRBV7-9|TRBD1
TGTGCCAGCAGCTTAGGGACAGGGGGCCATGAGCAGTTCTTC
CASSLGTGGHEQFF
>TRBJ1-1|-|TRBV29-1|TRBD1
TGCAGCGTTGCCCACAGGGGGGCCACTGAAGCTTTCTTT
CSVAHRGATEAFF
>TRBJ2-3|-|TRBV28|TRBD1
TGTGCCAGCAGGGACGGACAGGGGGCTATTGATACGCAGTATTTT
CASRDGQGAIDTQYF
>TRBJ2-7|-|TRBV7-6|-
TGTGCCAGCAGCTTAGGGGGACTTCGTAGCTCCTACGAGCAGTACTTC
CASSLGGLRSSYEQYF
>TRBJ1-2|-|TRBV30|-
TGTGCCTGTTCCCGCTTGTTAGCTAACTATGGCTACACCTTC
CACSRLLANYGYTF
>TRBJ1-1|-|TRBV19|TRBD1
TGTGCCAGTCGGAGGGACAGGAACACTGAAGCTTTCTTT
CASRRDRNTEAFF
>TRBJ2-1|-|TRBV19|TRBD1
TGTGCCAGTAGTCCCGGGACAGGGGGCAATGAGCAGTTCTTC
CASSPGTGGNEQFF
>TRBJ2-5|-|TRBV5-8|TRBD2
TGTGCCAGCAGGGACGGGACATCCTTTAGCGGGAGGTTAGAGACCCAGTACTTC
CASRDGTSFSGRLETQYF
>TRBJ1-4|-|TRBV30|-
TGTGCCTGGAGTGTACAGCGGACCCAGAATGAAAAACTGTTTTTT
CAWSVQRTQNEKLFF
>TRBJ1-2|-|TRBV5-5|TRBD1
TGTGCCAGCAGTTTCGGACAGGGTTATGGCTACACCTTC
CASSFGQGYGYTF
>TRBJ2-7|once|TRBV21-1|-
TGTGCCAGCAGCAAAGGACTAGCGGGCGGCTCGACCTCCTACGAGCAGTACTTC
CASSKGLAGGSTSYEQYF
>TRBJ2-7|-|TRBV28|-
TGTGCCAGCAGTCGACGGACAGTCAAAAGCTCCTACGAGCAGTACTTC
CASSRRTVKSSYEQYF
>TRBJ2-7|-|TRBV6-4|TRBD2
TGTGCCAGCCAAGGGCAAGGTAGCGGGAGTTACGAGCAGTACTTC
CASQGQGSGSYEQYF
>TRBJ2-5|-|TRBV15|TRBD1
TGTGCCACCACACAGGGGATTCGGGAGACCCAGTACTTC
CATTQGIRETQYF
>TRBJ1-2|-|TRBV5-4|-
TGTGCCAGCAGACTGGTGGGGGCTGGCTATGGCTACACCTTC
CASRLVGAGYGYTF
>TRBJ1-4|-|TRBV9|-
TGTGCCAGCAGCGTAGCCCAGGGAGGGGAAAAACTGTTTTTT
CASSVAQGGEKLFF
>TRBJ1-1|-|TRBV27|TRBD1
TGTGCCAGCAGTTTATACCCGGGCAGGGGGCTTCGGAATCGTTTGAACACTGAAGCTTTCTTT
CASSLYPGRGLRNRLNTEAFF
>TRBJ2-5|few|TRBV7-9|-
TGTGCCAGCAGATTTGAGGGTGTCGAGACCCAGTACTTC
CASRFEGVETQYF
>TRBJ1-2|-|TRBV5-1|TRBD1
TGCGCCAGCAGCGCGCCGGGGACAGTTTATGGCTACACCTTC
CASSAPGTVYGYTF
>TRBJ1-1|-|TRBV7-9|TRBD1
TGTGCCAGCAGCTTAGGGGACAGGGGGCTTCTGACTGAAGCTTTCTTT
CASSLGDRGLLTEAFF
>TRBJ1-1|-|TRBV10-2|-
TGCGCCAGCAGGCGCCGGGACATTTCTCGTATGAACACTGAAGCTTTCTTT
CASRRRDISRMNTEAFF
>TRBJ2-7|-|TRBV7-2|TRBD1
TGTGCCAGCAGCTTTGGACAGGTCATCTCCTACGAGCAGTACTTC
CASSFGQVISYEQYF
>TRBJ2-1|once|TRBV7-3|-
TGTGCCAGCAGCCCAAGGCTGGCGGGGGCCAATGAGCAGTTCTTC
CASSPRLAGANEQFF
>TRBJ2-5|-|TRBV2|TRBD2
TGTGCCAGCAGTGTAGGACTAGCAGTAAGTTTCGAAGAGACCCAGTACTTC
CASSVGLAVSFEETQYF
>TRBJ2-2|-|TRBV5-6|-
TGTGCCAGCAGCGCCTACAGGGTCGCGAACACCGGGGAGCTGTTTTTT
CASSAYRVANTGELFF
>TRBJ2-5|-|TRBV7-2|TRBD2
TGTGCCAGCAGCGTACTAGCGGCCCGGGGGACCCAGTACTTC
CASSVLAARGTQYF
>TRBJ2-3|-|TRBV9|TRBD2
TGTGCCAGCAGCGTCGGGGGGGCCGAAATAGATACGCAGTATTTT
CASSVGGAEIDTQYF
>TRBJ2-7|-|TRBV7-9|-
TGTGCCAGCCGTGGGCCGTCCTACGAGCAGTACTTC
CASRGPSYEQYF
>TRBJ2-3|-|TRBV5-1|-
TGCGCCAGCAGCTTCCCGAGTCTCAGCACAGATACGCAGTATTTT
CASSFPSLSTDTQYF
>TRBJ2-1|-|TRBV29-1|-
TGCAGTGGGGGGGCCAATGAGCAGTTCTTC
CSGGANEQFF
>TRBJ2-7|-|TRBV20-1|-
TGCAGTGGGGCGCGGGACGAGCAGTACTTC
CSGARDEQYF
>TRBJ2-1|-|TRBV5-1|TRBD2
TGCGCCAGCAGCTTGGATAGCGGGATTGAGCAGTTCTTC
CASSLDSGIEQFF
>TRBJ2-1|-|TRBV5-1|TRBD2
TGCGCCAGCAGCTTGATTCGGGGACTAGCGTTCAATGAGCAGTTCTTC
CASSLIRGLAFNEQFF
>TRBJ2-7|-|TRBV15|TRBD2
TGTGCCACCAGCACTCTCGGACTAGCGGGAGATGGGTCCTACGAGCAGTACTTC
CATSTLGLAGDGSYEQYF
>TRBJ1-5|-|TRBV7-9|-
TGTGCCAGCAGCTCAGGTAGTACGGACAGTGGTCAGCCCCAGCATTTT
CASSSGSTDSGQPQHF